This T cell receptor (beta chain) was found in a study of cytomegalovirus exposure and HLA in healthy donors. Study-wide findings and caveats: Data from an earlier analysis indicated that most TCR beta V segments were productive either about 87% or about 30% of the time.

Amplification used 60 Vbeta primers and 13 Jbeta primers. Measured with immunoSEQ multiplex PCR; TCRdb has only the in-frame clones, and not every one. The sample holds about 160,000 clones, around 76% seen once. The CDR3 runs 17 residues. V lost 4 bases to trimming and J lost 2 bases; unmatched junction nucleotides: 10. Per the germline V gene, CDR1 is SGHRS and CDR2 is YFSETQ. On this clone: Antigen unknown.

This receptor was obtained from a female donor in good health and CMV-seronegative. The V and J genes are TRBV5-1 and TRBJ1-3, with 9 bases aligning to TRBD1. Material for sequencing was PBMCs. The CDR3 is CASSETSRTGAGNTIYF. CDR3 bases: TGCGCCAGCAGCGAGACCTCCCGGACAGGGGCTGGAAACACCATATATTTT.